This T cell receptor beta chain was sequenced during a study of Ad26.COV2.S vaccination and SARS-CoV-2 variants. Overall study: As a participant in COV1001, the donor was in the Ad26.COV2.S trial arm.

Regarding treatment: roughly 19 received Ad26.COV2.S at low or high dose, single or two shots; about 5 received placebo; per-sample allocation not given. Day 63 after the first injection of vaccine or placebo was the sampling time. It was an adult aged 18-55 years in Boston who was the donor. V shed 0 bases and J shed 2 bases, with 13 bases lying between them. The germline V gene encodes CDR1 LNHNV and CDR2 YYDKDF (reference sequence). This CDR3 spans 16 amino acids. Measured with immunoSEQ multiplex PCR; TCRdb has only the in-frame clones, and not every one. This sample has 300,000 to 350,000 clones, with roughly 89% found just once. This clone has just one count.

The TCR originated in a person between 18 and 65 years old who received the Ad26.COV2.S COVID-19 vaccine or a placebo. The input for sequencing was peripheral blood, taken in a trial of Ad26.COV2.S vaccine versus placebo. The chain uses TRBV15 and TRBJ1-2; tentatively, D is TRBD1 (5 bases). CDR3 bases: TGTGCCACCAGCAGAGATCTTGCAGGGACGAACTATGGCTACACCTTC. Translated, it gives CATSRDLAGTNYGYTF.